This T cell receptor beta chain was identified in a study of T-cell memory formation after mild COVID-19. Study-wide points: Unconfirmed was the SARS-CoV-2 specificity of second-wave clones that peaked on day 37. Memory sampled before infection contained some responding clones, suggesting cross-reactive memory joined. Most CD4+ clones that shrank were in CM and EM, while CD8+ ones turned up in EMRA.

Notes on this clonotype: Its target is unknown.

In germline, CDR1 is KGHSH, CDR2 LQKENI. This CDR3 spans 12 amino acids. V was pared by 6 bases and J by 5 bases, with 11 bases between. TCRdb re-called the 5' RACE reads through MiXCR, storing one row per CDR3 protein. The table includes some 210,000 distinct CDR3 sequences, over 9.5% detected once. This TCR was sampled from a man between 18 and 35 years old who had mild COVID-19 (a few samples of this study predate the infection). Cell type and time point are not known. The V call is TRBV18, the J call TRBJ2-7; D assignment may be TRBD1 or TRBD2 (5 bases each). The sequenced sample was PBMCs or a T cell subset sorted from them (not recorded which). CDR3 in amino acids: CASSTGTDEQYV. The CDR3 DNA sequence: TGTGCCAGCTCGACCGGGACGGACGAGCAGTACGTC.